The text below deals with one T cell receptor beta chain. The source of the sample is a study of blood T cell repertoires in COVID-19. The overall study: The origin of the acute and convalescent COVID-19 samples was the United States, Italy and Spain. PBMCs, B-cell-depleted T cells, or T cells provided the cDNA or gDNA that made up the material.

As originally analysed: Nucleated cell number was recorded as an estimate derived from reference gene primer amplification. Sequenced by immunoSEQ multiplex PCR; TCRdb stores in-frame clones only, minus some. V, J and clone size reflect that table, while D and trimming were determined from the DNA. This table holds about 170,000 clones, about 80% found once. CDR3 length equals 15 residues. Germline CDR1 and CDR2: LGHNA and YSLEER. V lost 1 base to trimming and J lost 7 bases, with 14 bases between them. The specimen sequenced was peripheral blood. The rearrangement links TRBV4-3 to TRBJ2-1, with D possibly TRBD2 on 6 matching bases. This sequence originates from a woman aged 80 or older with acute or convalescent COVID-19. The CDR3 sequence: CASSQVVGSRNEQFF. The CDR3 nucleotides are TGCGCCAGCAGCCAAGTAGTCGGGAGCAGGAATGAGCAGTTCTTC.